These 23 T cell receptor beta chains were all obtained from the same sample, sequenced in a study of T-cell memory formation after mild COVID-19 (dated by TCRdb to the early 2020s). To prepare the library, 5' RACE was applied. Sequencing instrument: Illumina NovaSeq 6000. TCRdb ran its own pipeline on the public reads, namely fastp trimming at Q25 and MiXCR clone calling, and kept in-frame beta chains. Here each entry gathers all rows of one CDR3 protein and keeps the most common genes and DNA. The sample records 90,000 to 120,000 distinct CDR3 sequences, roughly a sixth of which are singletons. The leading ten clones occupy around 5.1% of the sample. Sequencing was done on a sample of PBMCs or a T cell subset sorted from them (not recorded which). Every receptor here comes from a man aged 18 to 30 who had mild COVID-19 (a few samples of this study predate the infection). The sample titles of this study are shuffled in the database, so cell type and time point are left out; the donor was told from shared clones.

This clonotype appeared many times. The J gene is TRBJ2-3, the V gene TRBV4-2, with TRBD1 matching 10 bases. V trimming: 6 bases; J trimming: 2 bases; junction bases outside the gene matches: 5. The CDR3 sequence is 15 residues long. Looked up from germline, CDR1 is LGHNA and CDR2 is YNFKEQ. The chain's CDR3 is CASSRGQGDTDTQYF. CDR3 in DNA: TGTGCCAGCAGTCGAGGACAGGGGGACACAGATACGCAGTATTTT.

The chain is built from TRBV20-1 and TRBJ1-1; TRBD1 matches 8 bases. Per the germline V gene, CDR1 is DFQATT and CDR2 is SNEGSKA (reference sequence). V gave up 3 bases and J gave up 5 bases; unmatched junction bases: 8. CDR3 length: 14 amino acids. The CDR3 DNA reads as TGCAGTGCTAGCATGCAGGGGGCGTGGACTGAAGCTTTCTTT. Translated: CSASMQGAWTEAFF.

The sample holds a few counts of this clonotype. The chain combines TRBV4-1 with TRBJ1-2, with a weak D call TRBD1 (5 bases). The CDR3 covers 17 residues. V was pared by 1 base and J by 9 bases, with 24 bases between. Germline assignment: CDR1 MGHRA and CDR2 YSYEKL. For the CDR3, the DNA is TGCGCCAGCAGCCAAGCGAGGGTTGGGGCGGGGAAAGGCCGCTACACCTTC. Translated, it gives CASSQARVGAGKGRYTF.

A few counts support this clonotype. The CDR3 is CASGLEAEQYF. CDR3 nucleotides: TGTGCTAGTGGTTTGGAGGCCGAGCAGTACTTC. This rearrangement joins TRBV12-5 to TRBJ2-7; no clear D gene. The CDR3 loop spans 11 amino acids. In germline, CDR1 is LGHNT, CDR2 FRNRAP. V lost 1 base and J 6 bases, leaving 4 bases between the germline ends.

J is TRBJ2-7 and V is TRBV7-3; possible D gene TRBD1, 6 bases. CDR3 length equals 14 residues. The V gene lost 5 bases and the J gene lost 7 bases, with 18 bases spanning the gap. Germline CDR1 and CDR2: SGHTA and FQGTGA. CDR3 nucleotides: TGTGCCAGCAGCCTGGGGGCCCCCCCTGAAGAGCAGTACTTC. Residues: CASSLGAPPEEQYF. Together with reference TRBV7-3 and TRBJ2-7, the CDR3 gives the full variable domain: GAGVSQTPSNKVTEKGKYVELRCDPISGHTALYWYRQSLGQGPEFLIYFQGTGAADDSGLPNDRFFAVRPEGSVSTLKIQRTERGDSAVYLCASSLGAPPEEQYFGPGTRLTVT.

This clonotype was picked up many times. V gene TRBV11-2 combines with J gene TRBJ2-1; D unclear. Germline CDR1 reads SGHAT; CDR2 reads FQNNGV. The CDR3 runs to 14 residues. V lost 1 base to trimming and J lost 12 bases, with 16 bases between them. The CDR3 DNA sequence: TGTGCCAGCAGCTTAGGAGACTTCACCTCCGGGCAGTTCTTC. Protein sequence: CASSLGDFTSGQFF.

This clonotype came up a few times. The chain uses TRBV3-1 and TRBJ2-3, with TRBD1 matching over 7 bases. This CDR3 is 17 amino acids long. With 0 bases clipped from V and 7 bases from J, the junction kept 13 bases outside the gene matches. The V gene's germline CDR1 is LGHDT and CDR2 YNNKEL (reference sequence). CDR3 in amino acids: CASSQDPLDRAGYTQYF. CDR3 coding DNA: TGTGCCAGCAGCCAAGACCCCTTAGACAGGGCCGGGTATACGCAGTATTTT.

This clonotype has a count of ten or more. V and J are TRBV5-1 and TRBJ2-1; D is tentatively TRBD1 or TRBD2 (5 bases each). The germline CDR1 and CDR2 sequences are SGHRS and YFSETQ. The CDR3 consists of 15 residues. With 2 bases removed from V and 6 bases from J, the gap between germline ends came to 15 bases. CDR3 DNA sequence: TGCGCCAGCAGCTTAGGGACGGCCGGAGGCAATGAGCAGTTCTTC. Protein: CASSLGTAGGNEQFF.

The chain has TRBV18 and TRBJ1-2, with TRBD1 matching over 9 bases. Per the germline V gene, CDR1 is KGHSH and CDR2 is LQKENI. Trimming cost V 2 bases and J 8 bases; bases outside gene matches: 6. The CDR3 totals 14 residues. For the CDR3, the DNA is TGTGCCAGCTCACCAGAGGGACAGGGTTCGGGCTACACCTTC. Its protein is CASSPEGQGSGYTF.

This clonotype was detected a few times. The CDR3 loop is CSARDGSGGSYNEQFF. DNA for the CDR3: TGCAGTGCTAGAGATGGTAGCGGGGGATCCTACAATGAGCAGTTCTTC. The chain uses TRBV20-1 and TRBJ2-1; TRBD2 agrees at 9 bases. This CDR3 region has 16 residues. In germline, CDR1 is DFQATT, CDR2 SNEGSKA (reference sequence). Unmatched junction bases numbered 4, after V lost 0 bases and J lost 1 base.

This clonotype was recorded a few times. The chain combines TRBV4-1 with TRBJ1-1; 7 nucleotides match TRBD1. This CDR3 comprises 21 residues. V lost 3 bases and J lost 0; bases outside the gene matches: 22. Per germline, CDR1 MGHRA and CDR2 YSYEKL. CDR3 in amino acids: CASSQLFQNFRDSLLNTEAFF. CDR3 bases: TGCGCCAGCAGCCAGCTATTCCAGAATTTCCGGGACAGCCTTCTGAACACTGAAGCTTTCTTT.

V usage is TRBV5-6 and J usage is TRBJ1-2; D ambiguous. V shed 0 bases and J shed 1 base, with 13 bases lying between them. The CDR3 covers 16 residues. Germline-derived CDR1 and CDR2 are SGHDT and YYEEEE. CDR3 protein: CASSLVTGLFNYGYTF. For the CDR3, the DNA is TGTGCCAGCAGCTTGGTAACGGGTCTTTTTAACTATGGCTACACCTTC.

The chain links TRBV5-1 to TRBJ1-1, with a weak D call TRBD1 (6 bases). Trimming removed 7 bases at V and 1 base at J, with 11 bases between. The CDR3 has 13 amino acids. The germline gives CDR1 SGHRS, CDR2 YFSETQ. The CDR3 region has the DNA TGCGCCAGCGGCCCACAGGGGAACACTGAAGCTTTCTTT. This translates into CASGPQGNTEAFF.

This clonotype appeared a few times. This rearrangement joins TRBV6-5 to TRBJ2-3; the match to TRBD2 covers 8 bases. Looked up from germline, CDR1 is MNHEY and CDR2 is SVGAGI. J was trimmed by 6 bases and V by 8 bases; bases with no gene match: 13. CDR3 length: 15 residues. CDR3 amino acids: CASSVAGGIRDTQYF. CDR3 nucleotide sequence: TGTGCCAGCTCAGTGGCGGGGGGTATTAGGGATACGCAGTATTTT.

This clonotype was counted between two and nine times. The chain uses TRBV6-6 and TRBJ2-7; D gene unclear. V lost 2 bases, J lost 1 base, and 9 bases lay in between. CDR1 and CDR2 (germline): MNHNY, SVGAGI (reference sequence). The CDR3 loop spans 14 amino acids. The CDR3 here is CASSYQAESYEQYF. CDR3 DNA sequence: TGTGCCAGCAGTTACCAGGCAGAATCCTACGAGCAGTACTTC.

The rearrangement joins TRBV6-4 to TRBJ1-1; D is undetermined. The CDR3 consists of 13 residues. The V gene's germline CDR1 is MRHNA and CDR2 SNTAGT. Trimming left V 3 bases short and J 10 bases short, with 15 bases between. The CDR3 DNA sequence: TGTGCCAGCAGTGAGGGAGGCGGCGTAGTAGCTTTCTTT. It translates to CASSEGGGVVAFF.

This clonotype has a handful of counts. The gene calls are TRBV6-5 and TRBJ1-4, with D uncertain. Per the germline V gene, CDR1 is MNHEY and CDR2 is SVGAGI. Trimming removed 9 bases from V and 6 bases from J, with 20 bases in between. CDR3 length: 15 amino acids. The CDR3 DNA reads as TGTGCCAGTGCCGATTCCTCATTGGAAGATGAAAAACTGTTTTTT. Its translation: CASADSSLEDEKLFF.

The chain is built from TRBV7-8 and TRBJ2-2; perhaps TRBD1 as D (6 bases). This CDR3 has 16 amino acids. Germline V CDR1 and CDR2: SGHVS, FQNEAQ. V was shortened by 1 base and J by 1 base, with 10 bases between the two germline ends. Here the CDR3 DNA reads TGTGCCAGCAGCTTAGTAGGGGGTCTGAACACCGGGGAGCTGTTTTTT. Translation gives CASSLVGGLNTGELFF.

V usage is TRBV7-9 and J usage is TRBJ2-3, with TRBD2 matching over 11 bases. The CDR3 runs to 15 residues. CDR1 SEHNR and CDR2 FQNEAQ come from the germline V gene (reference sequence). V was clipped by 5 bases and J by 2 bases; unmatched bases: 3. CDR3 in DNA: TGTGCCAGCAGCCCGGGACTAGCGGACACAGATACGCAGTATTTT. This sequence encodes CASSPGLADTDTQYF.

The table lists this clonotype with many counts. The genes are TRBV4-3 and TRBJ2-1; 7 bases fit TRBD2. Germline CDR1 LGHNA, CDR2 YSLEER. The CDR3 has 17 residues. V was clipped by 4 bases and J by 1 base; unmatched bases: 10. Here the CDR3 DNA reads TGCGCCAGCAGCCCTTTCAGCGGGACGGAATCCTACAATGAGCAGTTCTTC. Its protein is CASSPFSGTESYNEQFF.

This clonotype was counted between two and nine times. J is TRBJ1-2 and V is TRBV27, with 8 positions matching TRBD1. There are 13 residues in the CDR3. Trimming took 6 bases from V and 8 from J; bases not matched to a gene: 8. Germline V gene data show CDR1 as MNHEY and CDR2 as SMNVEV (reference sequence). The CDR3 DNA reads as TGTGCCAGCAGGCTGGGACAGGTGGGGGGCTACACCTTC. It yields the protein CASRLGQVGGYTF.

This clonotype came up many times. The chain uses TRBV20-1 and TRBJ2-3; D possibly corresponds to TRBD2 (6 bases). The CDR3 has 13 amino acids. The V end lost 6 bases, the J end lost 3 bases, and 13 bases lay between the germline ends. Germline V gene sequence: CDR1 DFQATT, CDR2 SNEGSKA (reference sequence). The CDR3 DNA is TGCAGTGCGAGGGCTGGAGGGACAGATACGCAGTATTTT. It is translated as CSARAGGTDTQYF.

This clonotype has just a few counts. The chain carries TRBV7-2 and TRBJ1-2, with D possibly TRBD1 on 5 matching bases. V lost 5 bases to trimming and J lost 5 bases, with 15 bases between them. The length of the CDR3 is 14 residues. Germline loops: CDR1 SGHTA, CDR2 FQGNSA. CDR3 sequence reads: CASSAYGTDYGYTF. The CDR3 DNA reads TGTGCCAGCAGCGCGTACGGGACGGATTATGGCTACACCTTC.